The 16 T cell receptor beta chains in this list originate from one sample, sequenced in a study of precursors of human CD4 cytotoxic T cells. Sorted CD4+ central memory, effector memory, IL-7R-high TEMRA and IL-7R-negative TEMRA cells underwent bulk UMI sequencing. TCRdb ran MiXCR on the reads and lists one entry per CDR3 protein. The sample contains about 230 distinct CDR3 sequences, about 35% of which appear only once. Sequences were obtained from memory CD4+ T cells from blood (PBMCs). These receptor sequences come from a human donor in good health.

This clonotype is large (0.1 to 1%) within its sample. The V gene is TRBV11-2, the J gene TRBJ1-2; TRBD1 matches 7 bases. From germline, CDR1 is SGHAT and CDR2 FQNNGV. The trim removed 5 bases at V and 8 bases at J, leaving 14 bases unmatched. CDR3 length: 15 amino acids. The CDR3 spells CASSTRDSIYAGYTF. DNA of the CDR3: TGTGCCAGCAGCACCCGGGACAGTATCTATGCGGGCTACACCTTC. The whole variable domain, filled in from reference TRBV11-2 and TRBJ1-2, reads EAGVAQSPRYKIIEKRQSVAFWCNPISGHATLYWYQQILGQGPKLLIQFQNNGVVDDSQLPKDRFSAERLKGVDSTLKIQPAKLEDSAVYLCASSTRDSIYAGYTFGSGTRLTVV.

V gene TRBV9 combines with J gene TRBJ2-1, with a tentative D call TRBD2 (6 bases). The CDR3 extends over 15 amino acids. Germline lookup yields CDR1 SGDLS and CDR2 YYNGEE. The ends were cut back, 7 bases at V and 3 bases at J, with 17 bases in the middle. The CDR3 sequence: CASGSRDSIYNEQFF. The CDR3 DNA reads TGTGCCAGCGGTAGCCGGGACTCCATCTACAATGAGCAGTTCTTC.

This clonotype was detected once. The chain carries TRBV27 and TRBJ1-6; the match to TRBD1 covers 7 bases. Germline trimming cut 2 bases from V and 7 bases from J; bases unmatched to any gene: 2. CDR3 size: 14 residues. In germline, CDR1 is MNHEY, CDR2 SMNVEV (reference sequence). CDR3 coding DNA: TGTGCCAGCAGTTTAGGGACAGTCAATTCACCCCTCCACTTT. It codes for CASSLGTVNSPLHF.

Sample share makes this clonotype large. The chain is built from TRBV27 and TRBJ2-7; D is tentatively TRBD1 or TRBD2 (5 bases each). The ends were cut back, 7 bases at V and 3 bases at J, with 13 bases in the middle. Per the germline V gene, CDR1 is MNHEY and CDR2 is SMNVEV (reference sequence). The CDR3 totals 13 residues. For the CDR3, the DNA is TGTGCCAGCAAACCCGGGGACCACTACGAGCAGTACTTC. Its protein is CASKPGDHYEQYF.

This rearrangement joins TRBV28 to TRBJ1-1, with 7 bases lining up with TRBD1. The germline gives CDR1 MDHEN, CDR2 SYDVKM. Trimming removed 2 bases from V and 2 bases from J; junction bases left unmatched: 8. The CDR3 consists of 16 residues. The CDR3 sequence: CASSLPPGQRNTEAFF. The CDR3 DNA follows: TGTGCCAGCAGTTTACCCCCGGGACAGAGAAACACTGAAGCTTTCTTT. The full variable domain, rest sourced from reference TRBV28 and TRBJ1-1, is DVKVTQSSRYLVKRTGEKVFLECVQDMDHENMFWYRQDPGLGLRLIYFSYDVKMKEKGDIPEGYSVSREKKERFSLILESASTNQTSMYLCASSLPPGQRNTEAFFGQGTRLTVV.

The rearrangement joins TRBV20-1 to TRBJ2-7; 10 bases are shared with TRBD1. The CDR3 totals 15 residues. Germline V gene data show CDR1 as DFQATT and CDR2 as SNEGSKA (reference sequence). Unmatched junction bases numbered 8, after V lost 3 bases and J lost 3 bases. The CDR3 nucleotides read TGCAGTGCTAGGGAACCGACAGGGGGCAACTACGAGCAGTACTTC. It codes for CSAREPTGGNYEQYF.

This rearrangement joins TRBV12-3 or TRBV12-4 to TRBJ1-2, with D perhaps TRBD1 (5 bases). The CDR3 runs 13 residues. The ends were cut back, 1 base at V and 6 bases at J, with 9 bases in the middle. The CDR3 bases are TGTGCCAGCAGTTTAGTTGTGGGGCATGGCTACACCTTC. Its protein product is CASSLVVGHGYTF.

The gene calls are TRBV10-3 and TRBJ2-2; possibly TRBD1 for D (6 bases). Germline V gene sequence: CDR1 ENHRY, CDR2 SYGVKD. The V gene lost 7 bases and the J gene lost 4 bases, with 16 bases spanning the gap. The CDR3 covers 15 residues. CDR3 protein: CAITERQDGTGELFF. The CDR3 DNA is TGTGCCATCACCGAACGACAGGACGGCACCGGGGAGCTGTTTTTT.

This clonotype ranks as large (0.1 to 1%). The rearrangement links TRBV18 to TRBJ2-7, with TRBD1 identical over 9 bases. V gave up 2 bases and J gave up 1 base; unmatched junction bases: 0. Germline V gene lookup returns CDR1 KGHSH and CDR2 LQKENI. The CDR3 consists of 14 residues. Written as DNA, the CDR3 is TGTGCCAGCTCACCAGGGACAGGGTCCTACGAGCAGTACTTC. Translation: CASSPGTGSYEQYF.

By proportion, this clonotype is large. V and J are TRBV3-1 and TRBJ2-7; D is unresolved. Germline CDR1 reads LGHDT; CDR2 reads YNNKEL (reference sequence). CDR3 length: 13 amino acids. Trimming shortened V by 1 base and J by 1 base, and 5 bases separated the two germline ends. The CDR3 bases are TGTGCCAGCAGCCAAGGGAGTTCCTACGAGCAGTACTTC. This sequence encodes CASSQGSSYEQYF.

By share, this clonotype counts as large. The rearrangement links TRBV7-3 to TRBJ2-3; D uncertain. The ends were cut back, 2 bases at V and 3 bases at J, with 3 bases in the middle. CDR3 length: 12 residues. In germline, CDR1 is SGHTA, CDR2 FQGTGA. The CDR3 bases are TGTGCCAGCAGCTTAGATACAGATACGCAGTATTTT. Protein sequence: CASSLDTDTQYF.

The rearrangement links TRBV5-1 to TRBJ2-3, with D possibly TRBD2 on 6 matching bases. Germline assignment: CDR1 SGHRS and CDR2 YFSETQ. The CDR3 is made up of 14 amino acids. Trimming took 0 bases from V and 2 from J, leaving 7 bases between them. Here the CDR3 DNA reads TGCGCCAGCAGCTTGGGACTAGACACAGATACGCAGTATTTT. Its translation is CASSLGLDTDTQYF.

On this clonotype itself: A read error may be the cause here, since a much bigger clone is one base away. The CDR3 bases are TGCGCCAGCAGCTTGGTAGGGGTAAATACGCAGTATTTT. Translated: CASSLVGVNTQYF. The gene calls are TRBV5-1 and TRBJ2-3; possible D gene TRBD1, 5 bases. Trimming pared 0 bases from V and 7 bases from J, leaving 9 bases between. CDR3 size: 13 residues. The germline gives CDR1 SGHRS, CDR2 YFSETQ.

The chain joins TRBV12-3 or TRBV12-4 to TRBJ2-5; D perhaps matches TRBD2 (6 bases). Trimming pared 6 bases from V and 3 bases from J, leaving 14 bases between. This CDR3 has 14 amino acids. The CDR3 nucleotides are TGTGCCAGCAGCCTACCCGGGACTGAAGAGACCCAGTACTTC. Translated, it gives CASSLPGTEETQYF.

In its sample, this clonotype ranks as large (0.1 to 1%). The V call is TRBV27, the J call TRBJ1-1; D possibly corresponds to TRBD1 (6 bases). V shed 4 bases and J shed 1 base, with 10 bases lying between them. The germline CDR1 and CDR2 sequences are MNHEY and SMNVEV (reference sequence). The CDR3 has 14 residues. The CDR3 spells CASSSGTWNTEAFF. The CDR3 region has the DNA TGTGCCAGCAGTTCCGGGACATGGAACACTGAAGCTTTCTTT.

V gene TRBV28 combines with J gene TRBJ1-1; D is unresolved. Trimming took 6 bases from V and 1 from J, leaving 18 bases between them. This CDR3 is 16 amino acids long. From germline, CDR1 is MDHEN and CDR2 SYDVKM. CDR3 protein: CASSSPGGEANTEAFF. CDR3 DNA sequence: TGTGCCAGCAGCTCCCCCGGCGGGGAAGCGAACACTGAAGCTTTCTTT.